The entry that follows covers one T cell receptor beta chain sequence. Its target antigen remains unknown. It has no much larger one-base neighbor in the sample; base qualities were not kept. The sample originates from a study of blood T cell repertoires in COVID-19 (dated by TCRdb to about 2020). Regarding the complete study: The collaborator samples originated in the United States, Italy and Spain and spanned the acute and convalescent phases of COVID-19. The material from the prospective study consisted of cDNA or gDNA derived from T cells, B-cell-depleted T cells, or PBMCs. Sample metadata almost always included a de-identified subject ID, COVID-19 status, age in years and sex. Samples came from the ongoing ImmuneRACE study (first 160 participants) plus 1,254 subjects from 6 global collaborators. The repertoires were released in a freely available public database meant as a resource for research on the immune response to SARS-CoV-2. Where available, HLA class I and class II types were taken from metadata supplied by the sample provider and were not determined by assay-based typing. Subjects who had been exposed to COVID-19, were actively infected with it, or had recovered from it provided the deeply sampled blood TCRbeta repertoires that made up the dataset. General findings and caveats noted by the study authors: Clinical and demographic metadata were provided uncurated, with the amount varying by source and participant.

Whole blood was collected in K2EDTA tubes by collaborating institutions according to the institutions' own protocols. Collaborator samples were shipped for TCRbeta analysis as frozen whole blood, isolated PBMCs, or DNA extracted from either sample type. V loses 8 bases of germline sequence and J loses 5 bases, and the interval between the two ends is 15 bases. The CDR3 contains 13 residues, cysteine and phenylalanine counted. Only the CDR3 DNA is retained, 39 bases long and in frame from the first base. In the germline V gene, CDR1 corresponds to MDHEN and CDR2 to SYDVKM. TCRbeta CDR3 regions were amplified from genomic DNA by means of the immunoSEQ Assay, a bias-controlled multiplex PCR. The authors' analysis ran thus. Within the assay, amplification of reference gene primers was used to estimate how many nucleated cells each sample contained. To quantify the absolute abundance of each unique TCRbeta CDR3 rearrangement, sequence reads were collapsed and filtered. For each sample, productive Simpson clonality was calculated by taking the square root of Simpson's diversity index across productive rearrangements. The table was pulled from immuneACCESS by TCRdb, which kept in-frame rearrangements only. Such tables lose some clones; where checked, under half of the loss comes from unresolved V genes, and the rest has no known cause. V and J calls and clone size follow that table, whereas D and trimming were derived from the DNA. The sample has fewer than 400,000 clones on record, 85% of them singletons. 3.6% of the sample belongs to the ten largest clones.

Material for sequencing was peripheral blood. The chain was built from TRBV28 and TRBJ2-5, with TRBD2 tentatively as D gene (5 bases match). The TCR comes from a woman under 30 with acute or convalescent COVID-19. This receptor has the CDR3 CASDLKGEETQYF. At the DNA level, the sequence is TGTGCCAGCGACCTTAAGGGAGAGGAGACCCAGTACTTC.